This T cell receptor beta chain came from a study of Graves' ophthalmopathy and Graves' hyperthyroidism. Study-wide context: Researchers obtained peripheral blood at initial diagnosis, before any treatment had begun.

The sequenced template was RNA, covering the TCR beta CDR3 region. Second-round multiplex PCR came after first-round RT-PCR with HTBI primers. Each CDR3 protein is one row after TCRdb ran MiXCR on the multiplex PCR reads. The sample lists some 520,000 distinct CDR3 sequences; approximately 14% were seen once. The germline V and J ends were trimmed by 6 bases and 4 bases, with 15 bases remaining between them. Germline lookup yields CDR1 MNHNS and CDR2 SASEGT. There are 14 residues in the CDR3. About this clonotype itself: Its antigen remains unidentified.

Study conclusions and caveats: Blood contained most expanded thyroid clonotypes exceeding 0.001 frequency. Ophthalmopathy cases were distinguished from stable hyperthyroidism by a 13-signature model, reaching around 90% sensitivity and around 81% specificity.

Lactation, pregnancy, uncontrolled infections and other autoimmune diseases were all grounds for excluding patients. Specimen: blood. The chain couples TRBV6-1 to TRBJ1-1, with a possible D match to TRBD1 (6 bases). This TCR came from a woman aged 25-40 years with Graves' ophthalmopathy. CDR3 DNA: TGTGCCAGCAGACTTTACAGGGAGAGCACTGAAGCTTTCTTT. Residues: CASRLYRESTEAFF.